This T cell receptor (beta chain) was found in a study of blood T cells in healthy people across ages. The table lists this clonotype with a few counts. Next came a second PCR, run for 7 to 11 cycles, which used a sample-barcoded 5' primer along with a J-beta primer mix. TCRdb reanalysed the 5' RACE reads using MiXCR and keeps one entry per CDR3 protein. Counted here are 760,000 or so distinct CDR3 sequences, 20% to 25% occurring once; the ten biggest clones make up more than 8.5%. CDR1 and CDR2 from the germline V gene are SGHRS and YFSETQ. The CDR3 is made up of 13 amino acids. Trimming cost V 7 bases and J 1 base; bases outside gene matches: 4. These data also formed part of another study, on T cells of mothers and their children.

Material for sequencing was blood. The sequence derives from a boy younger than 18 in good health. The genes are TRBV5-1 and TRBJ2-5, with 7 bases that match TRBD1. CDR3 nucleotide sequence: TGCGCCAGCGCAGAGGGGGCCCAAGAGACCCAGTACTTC. Translated, it gives CASAEGAQETQYF. Based on the CDR3 plus reference TRBV5-1 and TRBJ2-5, the full variable domain is KAGVTQTPRYLIKTRGQQVTLSCSPISGHRSVSWYQQTPGQGLQFLFEYFSETQRNKGNFPGRFSGRQFSNSRSEMNVSTLELGDSALYLCASAEGAQETQYFGPGTRLLVL.